This T cell receptor (beta chain) was captured in a study of blood T cell repertoires in COVID-19 (dated by TCRdb to between 2020 and 2021). As for the study more broadly: The collaborator samples originated in the United States, Italy and Spain and spanned the acute and convalescent phases of COVID-19. The material from the prospective study consisted of cDNA or gDNA derived from T cells, B-cell-depleted T cells, or PBMCs. The dataset comprised deeply sampled blood TCRbeta repertoires from subjects exposed to, actively infected with, or recovered from COVID-19. The repertoires were made available in a free public database intended to serve as a resource for research on the immune response to SARS-CoV-2. The samples were drawn from two sources: the first 160 participants of the ongoing ImmuneRACE study, and 1,000 to 1,500 subjects contributed by 6 global collaborators. Sample metadata almost always included a de-identified subject ID, COVID-19 status, age in years and sex. Where HLA class I and class II types were available, the types were taken from metadata supplied by the sample provider, not from assay-based typing.

In the prospective study, participants were roughly 18 to 90 years old, resided in approximately 25 geographic areas of the United States, and were enrolled through a virtual design. In the prospective study, participants were assigned to cohorts based on the clinical history participants reported in a screening survey and a study questionnaire. For ImmuneRACE Cohort 3, a participant was defined as recovered based on two consecutive negative NP/OP PCR tests, clearance by a healthcare professional, or resolution of symptoms. Each participant in the prospective study had whole blood, serum and a nasopharyngeal or oropharyngeal swab collected by mobile phlebotomists. Over an approximately 2-month period, participants in the prospective study had the option of providing additional blood draws and questionnaires. Prospective study blood samples were shipped either frozen or at room temperature before DNA extraction.

The CDR3, cysteine through phenylalanine, is 13 amino acids long. The CDR3 DNA has 39 bases and is translated from base 1. Trimming costs V 6 bases and J 2 bases, and their ends lie 10 bases apart. In the germline V gene, CDR1 corresponds to SGHTA and CDR2 to FQGTGA. The immunoSEQ Assay, a bias-controlled multiplex PCR, was used to amplify TCRbeta CDR3 regions from genomic DNA. Per the authors' processing: The number of nucleated cells in each sample was estimated from the amplification of reference gene primers within the assay. To quantify the absolute abundance of each unique TCRbeta CDR3 rearrangement, sequence reads were collapsed and filtered. For each sample, productive Simpson clonality was calculated as the square root of Simpson's diversity index across productive rearrangements. Drawn from immuneACCESS, this table holds only the in-frame rearrangements with V and J called that TCRdb kept. Clones are partly lost; checked studies trace under half to an unresolved V gene and leave the rest unexplained. The V and J calls and clone size were taken over from that table, and D and trimming were inferred from the DNA. The sample records around 200,000 clones, about nine tenths of which are singletons. Roughly 2.8% of the sample rests with the top ten.

With respect to this clone: Its antigen is unknown. Base quality data are lacking; no much larger clone is found one base away.

On the study overall, not on this receptor specifically: The quantity of clinical and demographic metadata differed by source and by participant and was supplied without curation.

The receptor was isolated from a woman under 40 who had recovered from COVID-19. The sequenced material came from PBMCs or T cells enriched from blood (not recorded which). In this chain, TRBV7-3 is recombined with TRBJ2-5, with the D gene too uncertain to name. CDR3 sequence: CASRAASQETQYF. The DNA sequence is as follows: TGTGCCAGCAGGGCCGCTTCGCAAGAGACCCAGTACTTC.